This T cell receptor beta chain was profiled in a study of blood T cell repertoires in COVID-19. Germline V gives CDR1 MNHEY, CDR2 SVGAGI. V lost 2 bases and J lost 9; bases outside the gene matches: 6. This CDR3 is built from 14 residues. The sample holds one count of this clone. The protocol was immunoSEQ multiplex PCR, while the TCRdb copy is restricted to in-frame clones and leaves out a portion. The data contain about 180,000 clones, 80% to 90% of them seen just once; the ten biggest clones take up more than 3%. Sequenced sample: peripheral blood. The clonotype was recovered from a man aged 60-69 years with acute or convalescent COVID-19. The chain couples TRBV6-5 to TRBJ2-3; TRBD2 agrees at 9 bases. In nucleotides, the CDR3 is TGTGCCAGCAGTTACCGACTAGCGGAAGAAACGCAGTATTTT. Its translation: CASSYRLAEETQYF.